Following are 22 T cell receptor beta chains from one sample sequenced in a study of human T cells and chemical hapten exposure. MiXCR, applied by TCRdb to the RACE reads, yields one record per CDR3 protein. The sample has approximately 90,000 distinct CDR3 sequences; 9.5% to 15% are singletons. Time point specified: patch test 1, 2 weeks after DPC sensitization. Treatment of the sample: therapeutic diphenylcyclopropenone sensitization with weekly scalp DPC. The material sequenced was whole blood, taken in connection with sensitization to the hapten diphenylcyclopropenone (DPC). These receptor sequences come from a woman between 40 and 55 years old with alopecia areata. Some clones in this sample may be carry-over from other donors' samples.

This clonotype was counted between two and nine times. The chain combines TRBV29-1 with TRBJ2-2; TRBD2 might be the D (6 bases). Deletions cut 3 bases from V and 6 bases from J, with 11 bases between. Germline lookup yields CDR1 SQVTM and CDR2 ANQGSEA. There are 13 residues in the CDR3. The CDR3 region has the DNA TGCAGCGTTGACGGAGGGTCTCCCGGGGAGCTGTTTTTT. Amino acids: CSVDGGSPGELFF.

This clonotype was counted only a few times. CDR3 in DNA: TGCAGCGTTTCGGGGAGTGGAGGGGAGCAGTTCTTC. This translates into CSVSGSGGEQFF. This rearrangement joins TRBV29-1 to TRBJ2-1; tentative D call: TRBD2 (6 bases). The V and J ends lost 5 bases and 10 bases respectively, with 15 bases between them. This CDR3 is 12 amino acids long. The V gene's germline CDR1 is SQVTM and CDR2 ANQGSEA.

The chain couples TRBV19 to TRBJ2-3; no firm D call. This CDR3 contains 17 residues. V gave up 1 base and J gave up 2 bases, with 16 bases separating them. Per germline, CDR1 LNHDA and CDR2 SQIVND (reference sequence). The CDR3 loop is CASSIAFGGRHTDTQYF. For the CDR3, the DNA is TGTGCCAGTAGTATAGCTTTTGGCGGTCGACACACAGATACGCAGTATTTT.

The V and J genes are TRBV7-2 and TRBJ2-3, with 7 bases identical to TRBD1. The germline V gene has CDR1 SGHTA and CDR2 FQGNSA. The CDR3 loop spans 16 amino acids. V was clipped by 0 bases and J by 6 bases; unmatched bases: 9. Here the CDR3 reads CASSLATGVWGDTQYF. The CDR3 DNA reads TGTGCCAGCAGCTTAGCTACAGGGGTTTGGGGCGATACGCAGTATTTT. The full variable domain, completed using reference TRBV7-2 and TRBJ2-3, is GAGVSQSPSNKVTEKGKDVELRCDPISGHTALYWYRQSLGQGLEFLIYFQGNSAPDKSGLPSDRFSAERTGGSVSTLTIQRTQQEDSAVYLCASSLATGVWGDTQYFGPGTRLTVL.

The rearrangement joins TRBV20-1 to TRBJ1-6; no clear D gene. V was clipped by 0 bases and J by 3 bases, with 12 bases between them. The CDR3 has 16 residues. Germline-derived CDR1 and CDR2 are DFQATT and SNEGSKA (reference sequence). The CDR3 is CSARDPGLGYNSPLHF. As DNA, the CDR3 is TGCAGTGCTAGAGATCCAGGCCTCGGCTATAATTCACCCCTCCACTTT.

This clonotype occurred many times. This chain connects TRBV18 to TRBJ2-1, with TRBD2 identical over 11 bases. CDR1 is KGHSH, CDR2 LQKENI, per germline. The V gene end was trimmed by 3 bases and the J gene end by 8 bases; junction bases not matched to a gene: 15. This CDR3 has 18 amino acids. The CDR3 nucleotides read TGTGCCAGCTCACCTCCTAGCGGGAGGCTTACTTCTCGCCATGAGCAGTTCTTC. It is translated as CASSPPSGRLTSRHEQFF.

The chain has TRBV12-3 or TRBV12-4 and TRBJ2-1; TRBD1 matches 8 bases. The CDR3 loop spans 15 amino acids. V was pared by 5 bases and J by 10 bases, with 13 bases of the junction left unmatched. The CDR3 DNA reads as TGTGCCAGCAGTGGGCCCGGGACAGGTATCGTGGAGCAGTTCTTC. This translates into CASSGPGTGIVEQFF.

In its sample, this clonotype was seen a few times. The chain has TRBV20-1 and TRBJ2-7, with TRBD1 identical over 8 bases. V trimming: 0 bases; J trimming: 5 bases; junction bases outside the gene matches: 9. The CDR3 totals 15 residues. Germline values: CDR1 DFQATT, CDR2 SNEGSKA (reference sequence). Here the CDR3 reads CSARDPGQGADEQYF. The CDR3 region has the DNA TGCAGTGCTAGAGATCCCGGACAGGGTGCGGACGAGCAGTACTTC.

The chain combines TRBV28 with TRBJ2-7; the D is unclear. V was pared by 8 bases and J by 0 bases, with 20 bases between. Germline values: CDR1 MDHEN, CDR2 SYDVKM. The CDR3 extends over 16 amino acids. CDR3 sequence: CASGGPQSVTSYEQYF. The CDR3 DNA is TGTGCCAGCGGCGGACCACAGAGCGTGACCTCCTACGAGCAGTACTTC.

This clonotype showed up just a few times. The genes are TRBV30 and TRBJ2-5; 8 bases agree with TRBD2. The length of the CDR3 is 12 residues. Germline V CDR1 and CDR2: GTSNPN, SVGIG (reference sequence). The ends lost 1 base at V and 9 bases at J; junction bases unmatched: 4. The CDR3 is CAWSGPGGSQYF. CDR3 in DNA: TGTGCCTGGAGTGGCCCGGGGGGGTCCCAGTACTTC. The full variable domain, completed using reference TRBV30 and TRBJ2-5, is SQTIHQWPATLVQPVGSPLSLECTVEGTSNPNLYWYRQAAGRGLQLLFYSVGIGQISSEVPQNLSASRPQDRQFILSSKKLLLSDSGFYLCAWSGPGGSQYFGPGTRLLVL.

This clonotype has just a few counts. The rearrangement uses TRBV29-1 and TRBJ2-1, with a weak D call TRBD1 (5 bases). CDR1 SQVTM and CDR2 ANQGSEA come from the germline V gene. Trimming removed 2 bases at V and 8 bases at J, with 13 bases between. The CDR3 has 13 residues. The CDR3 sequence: CSVESAGWYEQFF. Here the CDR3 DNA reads TGCAGCGTTGAATCGGCAGGGTGGTATGAGCAGTTCTTC.

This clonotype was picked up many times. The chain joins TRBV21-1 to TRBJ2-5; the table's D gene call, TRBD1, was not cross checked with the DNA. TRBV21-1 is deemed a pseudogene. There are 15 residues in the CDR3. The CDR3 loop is CASSSGQGAGETQYF. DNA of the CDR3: TGTGCCAGCAGCAGTGGACAGGGGGCTGGAGAGACCCAGTACTTC.

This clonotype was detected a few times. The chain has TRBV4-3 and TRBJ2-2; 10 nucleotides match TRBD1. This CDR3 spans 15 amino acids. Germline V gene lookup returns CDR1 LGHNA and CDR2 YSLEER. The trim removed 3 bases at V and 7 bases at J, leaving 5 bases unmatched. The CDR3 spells CASSQGQGFGGELFF. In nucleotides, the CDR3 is TGCGCCAGCAGCCAGGGACAGGGGTTTGGCGGGGAGCTGTTTTTT.

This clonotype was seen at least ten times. The CDR3 DNA reads TGTGCCAGCAGTTTCGGTACCCGTCAGGGGAACGCGAAGGTATACGAGCAGTACTTC. It specifies CASSFGTRQGNAKVYEQYF. The V and J genes are TRBV12-3 or TRBV12-4 and TRBJ2-7, with a tentative D call TRBD1 (6 bases). This CDR3 is 19 amino acids long. The ends were cut back, 3 bases at V and 4 bases at J, with 28 bases in the middle.

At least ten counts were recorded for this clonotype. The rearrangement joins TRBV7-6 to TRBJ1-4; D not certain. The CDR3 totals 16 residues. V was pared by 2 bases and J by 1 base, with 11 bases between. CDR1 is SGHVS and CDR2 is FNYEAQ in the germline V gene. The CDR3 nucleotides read TGTGCCAGCAGCTTAATTTCGGGGAGAACTAATGAAAAACTGTTTTTT. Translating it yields CASSLISGRTNEKLFF.

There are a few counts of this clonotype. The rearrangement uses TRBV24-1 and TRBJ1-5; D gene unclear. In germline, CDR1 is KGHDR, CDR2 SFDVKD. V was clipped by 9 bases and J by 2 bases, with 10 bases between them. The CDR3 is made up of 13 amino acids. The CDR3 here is CATARDGNQPQHF. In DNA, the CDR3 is TGTGCCACCGCTAGGGATGGCAATCAGCCCCAGCATTTT.

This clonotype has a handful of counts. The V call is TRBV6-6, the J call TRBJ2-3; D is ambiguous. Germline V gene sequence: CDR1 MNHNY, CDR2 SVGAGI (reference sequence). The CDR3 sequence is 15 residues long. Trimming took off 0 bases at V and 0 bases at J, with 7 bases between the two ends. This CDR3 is CASSYSPRSTDTQYF. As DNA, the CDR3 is TGTGCCAGCAGTTACTCACCTAGGAGCACAGATACGCAGTATTTT.

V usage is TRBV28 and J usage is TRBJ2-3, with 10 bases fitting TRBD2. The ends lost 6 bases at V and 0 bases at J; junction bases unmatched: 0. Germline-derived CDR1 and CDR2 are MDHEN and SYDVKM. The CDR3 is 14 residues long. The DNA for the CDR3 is TGTGCCAGCAGACTAGCGGGGAGCACAGATACGCAGTATTTT. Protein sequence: CASRLAGSTDTQYF.

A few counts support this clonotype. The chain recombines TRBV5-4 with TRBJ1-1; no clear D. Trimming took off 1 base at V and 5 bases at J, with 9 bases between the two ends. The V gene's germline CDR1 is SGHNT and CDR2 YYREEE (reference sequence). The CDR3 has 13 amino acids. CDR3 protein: CASSLRSSTEAFF. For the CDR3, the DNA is TGTGCCAGCAGCTTGCGTTCTAGTACTGAAGCTTTCTTT.

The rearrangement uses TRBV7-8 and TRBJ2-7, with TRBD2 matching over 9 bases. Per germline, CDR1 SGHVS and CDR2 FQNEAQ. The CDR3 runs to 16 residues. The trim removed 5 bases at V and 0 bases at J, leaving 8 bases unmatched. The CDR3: CASSLGLAGNSYEQYF. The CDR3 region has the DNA TGTGCCAGCAGCCTGGGTCTAGCGGGGAACTCCTACGAGCAGTACTTC.

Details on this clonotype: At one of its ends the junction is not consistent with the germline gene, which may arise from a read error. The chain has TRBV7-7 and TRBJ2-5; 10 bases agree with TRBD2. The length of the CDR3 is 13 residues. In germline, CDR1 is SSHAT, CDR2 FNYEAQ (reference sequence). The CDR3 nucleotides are TGTGCTAGCAGCTTAGGACTAGCGGCGACCCAGTACTTC. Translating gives CASSLGLAATQYF.

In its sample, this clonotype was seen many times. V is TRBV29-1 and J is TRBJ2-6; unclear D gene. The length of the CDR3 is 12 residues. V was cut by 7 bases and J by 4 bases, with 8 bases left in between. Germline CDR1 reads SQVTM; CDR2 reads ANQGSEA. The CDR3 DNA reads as TGCAGCGCTCATATAGGGGCCAACGTCCTGACTTTC. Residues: CSAHIGANVLTF.